A single sample is the source of the 26 T cell receptor beta chains below, sequenced in a study of blood T cell repertoires in COVID-19. Profiled with immunoSEQ multiplex PCR; TCRdb holds only in-frame clones, not every one. The repertoire has nearly 200,000 clones, 70% to 90% of them found once; the top ten carry approximately 5.1%. Sequenced: peripheral blood. These TCRs come from a woman in her sixties or seventies with active or convalescent COVID-19.

The rearrangement links TRBV6-5 to TRBJ2-7; tentative D call: TRBD1 (7 bases). The CDR3 contains 11 residues. CDR1 MNHEY and CDR2 SVGAGI come from the germline V gene. V was trimmed by 9 bases and J by 8 bases, leaving 14 bases between them. CDR3 DNA sequence: TGTGCCAGTGGTCAGGGGGGTAAGCAGTACTTC. It yields the protein CASGQGGKQYF.

The J gene is TRBJ2-2, the V gene TRBV5-1; D is ambiguous. This CDR3 region has 15 residues. Trimming took off 0 bases at V and 5 bases at J, with 11 bases between the two ends. CDR1 is SGHRS and CDR2 is YFSETQ in the germline V gene. The CDR3, as DNA: TGCGCCAGCAGCTTGGGAGCGATTAGTACCGGGGAGCTGTTTTTT. Encoded protein: CASSLGAISTGELFF.

This chain uses TRBV7-8 with TRBJ2-5, with TRBD2 matching over 7 bases. The V segment lost 5 bases and the J segment 2 bases; nucleotides outside the gene matches: 8. Germline V gene data show CDR1 as SGHVS and CDR2 as FQNEAQ. The CDR3 runs to 15 residues. The CDR3 DNA reads TGTGCCAGCAGCCCCAGGACTAGAAGTCAAGAGACCCAGTACTTC. Protein product: CASSPRTRSQETQYF. Full variable domain (rest looked up from reference TRBV7-8 and TRBJ2-5): GAGVSQSPRYKVAKRGQDVALRCDPISGHVSLFWYQQALGQGPEFLTYFQNEAQLDKSGLPSDRFFAERPEGSVSTLKIQRTQQEDSAVYLCASSPRTRSQETQYFGPGTRLLVL.

This clone has only one observation. The chain carries TRBV7-9 and TRBJ2-7; D not certain. Trimming took off 2 bases at V and 2 bases at J, with 7 bases between the two ends. The CDR3 spans 13 residues. Germline V gene sequence: CDR1 SEHNR, CDR2 FQNEAQ (reference sequence). CDR3 loop: CASSLNAAYEQYF. The CDR3, as DNA: TGTGCCAGCAGCTTAAACGCGGCCTACGAGCAGTACTTC.

The genes are TRBV5-5 and TRBJ1-2; 8 bases match TRBD1. CDR3 length: 15 amino acids. Germline CDR1 reads SGHKS; CDR2 reads YYEKEE (reference sequence). V shed 4 bases and J 4 bases; nucleotides not matched to a gene: 9. The CDR3 DNA reads as TGTGCCAGCAGCGCCGGACAGGGCCCGGTCTATGGCTACACCTTC. Translated, it gives CASSAGQGPVYGYTF.

A few counts support this clone. V and J are TRBV2 and TRBJ2-3, with 7 positions matching TRBD1. CDR1 SNHLY and CDR2 FYNNEI come from the germline V gene. This CDR3 has 13 residues. V lost 7 bases to trimming and J lost 5 bases; unmatched junction nucleotides: 6. The CDR3 sequence: CASTRQGVDTQYF. CDR3 DNA sequence: TGTGCCAGCACTCGGCAGGGGGTAGATACGCAGTATTTT.

The chain couples TRBV3-1 (or the pseudogene TRBV3-2) to TRBJ2-2; 7 bases line up with TRBD2. The CDR3 runs to 16 residues. V shed 2 bases and J 3 bases; nucleotides not matched to a gene: 6. Per the germline V gene, CDR1 is LGHDT and CDR2 is YNNKEL (reference sequence). The CDR3 here is CASSQRSGADTGELFF. The CDR3 region has the DNA TGTGCCAGCAGCCAACGAAGCGGGGCAGACACCGGGGAGCTGTTTTTT.

The gene calls are TRBV18 and TRBJ2-6, with D perhaps matching TRBD1 (7 bases). In germline, CDR1 is KGHSH, CDR2 LQKENI. The V gene lost 3 bases and the J gene lost 2 bases, with 11 bases spanning the gap. The CDR3 totals 16 residues. CDR3 bases: TGTGCCAGCTCACCTCAGGGGGGTCCTGGGGCCAACGTCCTGACTTTC. Protein: CASSPQGGPGANVLTF.

As regards this clone: Additional DNA sequences in this sample encode the identical CDR3. V usage is TRBV9 and J usage is TRBJ1-2, with 7 bases that match TRBD1. This CDR3 has 13 residues. J was trimmed by 5 bases and V by 0 bases; bases with no gene match: 1. The germline V gene has CDR1 SGDLS and CDR2 YYNGEE. The CDR3 nucleotides are TGTGCCAGCAGCGTAGGACAGGGTTATGGCTACACCTTC. It is translated as CASSVGQGYGYTF.

This sequence joins TRBV21-1 and TRBJ2-1; the table gives TRBD2 as D, unverified against the DNA. TRBV21-1 is a listed pseudogene. The CDR3 sequence is 17 residues long. CDR3 region: CASSKAGTGLLVDEQFF. The CDR3 bases are TGTGCCAGCAGCAAAGCGGGTACAGGACTACTGGTGGATGAGCAGTTCTTC.

This chain uses TRBV7-7 with TRBJ2-1; the D is unclear. CDR3 length: 15 residues. Germline loops: CDR1 SSHAT, CDR2 FNYEAQ (reference sequence). Trimming cost V 1 base and J 5 bases, with 12 bases left between them. The CDR3 bases are TGTGCCAGCAGCTTAGATCCAGGAATGCACAATGAGCAGTTCTTC. The encoded protein is CASSLDPGMHNEQFF.

The chain couples TRBV5-4 to TRBJ1-3, with a possible D match to TRBD1 (6 bases). The CDR3 has 12 amino acids. Germline-derived CDR1 and CDR2 are SGHNT and YYREEE (reference sequence). Trimming removed 0 bases from V and 9 bases from J, with 7 bases in between. The DNA of the CDR3 is TGTGCCAGCAGCTTGGGCAGGGGCACCATATATTTT. Translating gives CASSLGRGTIYF.

This clone was detected only a few times. The chain is built from TRBV5-1 and TRBJ2-1, with 13 bases lining up with TRBD2. The germline CDR1 and CDR2 sequences are SGHRS and YFSETQ. J gave up 3 bases and V 3 bases, and 9 bases lay outside the gene matches. CDR3 size: 18 residues. The CDR3 protein is CASSSGTSGTGFYNEQFF. The CDR3 region has the DNA TGCGCCAGCAGCTCCGGGACTAGCGGGACCGGCTTCTACAATGAGCAGTTCTTC.

This clone was seen a handful of times. The chain combines TRBV2 with TRBJ2-7, with 7 bases fitting TRBD2. CDR1 SNHLY and CDR2 FYNNEI come from the germline V gene. V gave up 8 bases and J gave up 1 base; unmatched junction bases: 11. The CDR3 has 15 amino acids. The CDR3 nucleotides read TGTGCCAGCCATGGGTCGGGAGGTCTGTCCTACGAGCAGTACTTC. This translates into CASHGSGGLSYEQYF.

In its sample, this clone was seen once. The chain joins TRBV6-5 to TRBJ2-3; D not resolved. Trimming took off 0 bases at V and 4 bases at J, with 11 bases between the two ends. Germline lookup yields CDR1 MNHEY and CDR2 SVGAGI. There are 15 residues in the CDR3. CDR3 sequence: CASSYSGSRSDTQYF. CDR3 nucleotide sequence: TGTGCCAGCAGTTACTCGGGTAGCAGATCAGATACGCAGTATTTT.

J is TRBJ1-1 and V is TRBV9, with a possible D match to TRBD1 (5 bases). V was clipped by 0 bases and J by 1 base, with 7 bases between them. The CDR3 spans 14 residues. Germline loops: CDR1 SGDLS, CDR2 YYNGEE. CDR3 sequence (DNA): TGTGCCAGCAGCGTAGTGACAGAGAACACTGAAGCTTTCTTT. Protein sequence: CASSVVTENTEAFF.

V is TRBV3-1 (or the pseudogene TRBV3-2) and J is TRBJ1-2; no reliable D call. V gave up 1 base and J gave up 4 bases, with 7 bases separating them. CDR1 is LGHDT and CDR2 is YNNKEL in the germline V gene (reference sequence). The CDR3 contains 13 residues. In DNA form, the CDR3 reads TGTGCCAGCAGCCAAGCAGGCGCCTATGGCTACACCTTC. This codes for CASSQAGAYGYTF.

The V and J genes are TRBV6-2 or TRBV6-3 and TRBJ2-7; D call uncertain. Trimming left V 4 bases short and J 1 base short, with 5 bases between. The CDR3 length is 12 residues. Germline assignment: CDR1 MNHEY and CDR2 SVGEGT. CDR3: CASSSQSYEQYF. CDR3 sequence (DNA): TGTGCCAGCAGTTCTCAGTCCTACGAGCAGTACTTC.

The rearrangement uses TRBV11-2 and TRBJ2-1; D might be TRBD2 (6 bases). Germline V gene sequence: CDR1 SGHAT, CDR2 FQNNGV. Trimming removed 2 bases at V and 10 bases at J, with 18 bases between. The length of the CDR3 is 15 residues. CDR3 region: CASSLLSGGAPEQFF. CDR3 DNA sequence: TGTGCCAGCAGCTTATTATCGGGCGGGGCCCCAGAGCAGTTCTTC.

This clone has just one count. The chain couples TRBV28 to TRBJ1-5, with D possibly being TRBD1 (6 bases). The length of the CDR3 is 14 residues. Trimming shortened V by 7 bases and J by 7 bases, and 17 bases separated the two germline ends. Germline V gene data show CDR1 as MDHEN and CDR2 as SYDVKM. The CDR3 loop is CASTRRRGGQPQHF. In nucleotides, the CDR3 is TGTGCCAGCACCCGCCGCAGGGGAGGGCAGCCCCAGCATTTT.

V gene TRBV6-5 combines with J gene TRBJ1-5; no clear D gene. This CDR3 has 13 amino acids. V was trimmed by 8 bases and J by 3 bases, leaving 11 bases between them. The germline V gene encodes CDR1 MNHEY and CDR2 SVGAGI. The CDR3 reads CASAGVANQPQHF. As DNA, the CDR3 is TGTGCCAGCGCCGGGGTCGCCAATCAGCCCCAGCATTTT.

Here the CDR3 DNA reads TGTGCCAGCAGTTACTCGGCGGTGGGCAATCAGCCCCAGCATTTT. Protein product: CASSYSAVGNQPQHF. This chain uses TRBV6-5 with TRBJ1-5; D remains unclear. Germline V CDR1 and CDR2: MNHEY, SVGAGI. The CDR3 totals 15 residues. The V end lost 0 bases, the J end lost 2 bases, and 8 bases lay between the germline ends.

A single count supports this clone. J is TRBJ1-5 and V is TRBV2, with 9 positions matching TRBD1. This CDR3 has 15 amino acids. V gave up 5 bases and J gave up 4 bases; unmatched junction bases: 6. Germline V lookup: CDR1 SNHLY, CDR2 FYNNEI. The CDR3 is CASSTRTGVNQPQHF. The CDR3 DNA is TGTGCCAGCAGTACTCGGACAGGGGTAAATCAGCCCCAGCATTTT.

In this sample, this clone turned up a few times. This chain uses TRBV6-5 with TRBJ1-1, with D maybe TRBD1 (5 bases). This CDR3 has 13 amino acids. Germline V gene lookup returns CDR1 MNHEY and CDR2 SVGAGI. V was clipped by 8 bases and J by 1 base, with 11 bases between them. The CDR3 is CASRGGPNTEAFF. DNA for the CDR3: TGTGCCAGCCGGGGGGGACCGAACACTGAAGCTTTCTTT.

This chain connects TRBV29-1 to TRBJ2-5, with D unresolved. The length of the CDR3 is 12 residues. Germline V gives CDR1 SQVTM, CDR2 ANQGSEA. Trimming removed 8 bases at V and 7 bases at J, with 17 bases between. Here the CDR3 DNA reads TGCAGCTTACCACTACCAAGCGTGACCCAGTACTTC. Amino acid sequence: CSLPLPSVTQYF.

Here the CDR3 reads CASKGQLGSYEQYF. CDR3 bases: TGTGCCAGCAAGGGACAGCTGGGCTCCTACGAGCAGTACTTC. The genes are TRBV2 and TRBJ2-7; 7 bases are a match to TRBD1. The CDR3 sequence is 14 residues long. V lost 7 bases and J lost 0; bases outside the gene matches: 6. Looked up from germline, CDR1 is SNHLY and CDR2 is FYNNEI.